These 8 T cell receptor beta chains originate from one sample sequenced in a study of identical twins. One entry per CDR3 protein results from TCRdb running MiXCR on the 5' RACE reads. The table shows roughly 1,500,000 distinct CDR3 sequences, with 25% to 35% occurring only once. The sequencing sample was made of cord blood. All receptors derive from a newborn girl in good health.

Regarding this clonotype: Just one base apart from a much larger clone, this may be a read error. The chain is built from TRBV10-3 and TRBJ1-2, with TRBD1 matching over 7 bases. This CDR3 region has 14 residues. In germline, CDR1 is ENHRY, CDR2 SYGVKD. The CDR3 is CATSESAGGYGYTF. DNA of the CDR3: TGTGCCACCAGTGAGTCGGCAGGGGGCTATGGCTACACCTTC.

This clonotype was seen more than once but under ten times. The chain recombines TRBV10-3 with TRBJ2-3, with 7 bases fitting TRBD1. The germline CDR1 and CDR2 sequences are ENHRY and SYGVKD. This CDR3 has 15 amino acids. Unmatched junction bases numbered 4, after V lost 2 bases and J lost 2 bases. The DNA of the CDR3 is TGTGCCATCAGTGAGGACAGGGTGGCCACAGATACGCAGTATTTT. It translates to CAISEDRVATDTQYF.

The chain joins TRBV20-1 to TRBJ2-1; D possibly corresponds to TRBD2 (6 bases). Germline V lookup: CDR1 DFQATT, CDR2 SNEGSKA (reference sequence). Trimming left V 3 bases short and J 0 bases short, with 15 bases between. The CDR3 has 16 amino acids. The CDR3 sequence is CSASGSGPSSYNEQFF. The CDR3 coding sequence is TGCAGTGCTAGTGGGAGCGGGCCCTCCTCCTACAATGAGCAGTTCTTC.

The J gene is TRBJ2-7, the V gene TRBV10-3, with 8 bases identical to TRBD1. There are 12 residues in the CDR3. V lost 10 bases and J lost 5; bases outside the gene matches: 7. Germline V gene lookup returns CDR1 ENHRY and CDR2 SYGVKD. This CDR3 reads CATGQGVDEQYF. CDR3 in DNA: TGTGCCACTGGACAGGGAGTAGACGAGCAGTACTTC.

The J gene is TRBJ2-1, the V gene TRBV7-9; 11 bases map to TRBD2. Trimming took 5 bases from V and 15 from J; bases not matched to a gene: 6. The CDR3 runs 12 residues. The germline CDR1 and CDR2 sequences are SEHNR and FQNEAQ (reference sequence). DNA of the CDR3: TGTGCCAGCAGCGAGACTAGCGGGGCCTCGTTCTTC. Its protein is CASSETSGASFF. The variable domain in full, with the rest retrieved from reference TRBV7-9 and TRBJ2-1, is DTGVSQNPRHKITKRGQNVTFRCDPISEHNRLYWYRQTLGQGPEFLTYFQNEAQLEKSRLLSDRFSAERPKGSFSTLEIQRTEQGDSAMYLCASSETSGASFFGPGTRLTVL.

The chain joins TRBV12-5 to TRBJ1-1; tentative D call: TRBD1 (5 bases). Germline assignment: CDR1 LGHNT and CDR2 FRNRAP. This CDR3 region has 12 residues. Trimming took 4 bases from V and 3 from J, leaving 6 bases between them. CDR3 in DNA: TGTGCTAGTGGTTGGGGGGACACTGAAGCTTTCTTT. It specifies CASGWGDTEAFF. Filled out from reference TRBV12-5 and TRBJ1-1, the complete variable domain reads DARVTQTPRHKVTEMGQEVTMRCQPILGHNTVFWYRQTMMQGLELLAYFRNRAPLDDSGMPKDRFSAEMPDATLATLKIQPSEPRDSAVYFCASGWGDTEAFFGQGTRLTVV.

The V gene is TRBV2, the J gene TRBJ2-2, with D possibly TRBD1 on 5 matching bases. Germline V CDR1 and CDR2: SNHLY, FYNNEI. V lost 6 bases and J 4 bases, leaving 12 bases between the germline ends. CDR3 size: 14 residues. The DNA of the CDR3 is TGTGCCAGCAGGAAGACCGACAGCACCGGGGAGCTGTTTTTT. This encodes CASRKTDSTGELFF.

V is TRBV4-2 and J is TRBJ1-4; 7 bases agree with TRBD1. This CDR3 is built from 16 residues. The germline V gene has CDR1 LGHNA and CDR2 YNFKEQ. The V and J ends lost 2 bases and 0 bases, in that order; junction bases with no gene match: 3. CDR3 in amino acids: CASSQNTGATNEKLFF. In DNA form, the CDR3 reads TGTGCCAGCAGCCAAAATACAGGGGCAACTAATGAAAAACTGTTTTTT.